This is a list of T cell receptor beta chains from one sample in a study of blood T cell repertoires in COVID-19. This table comes from immunoSEQ multiplex PCR, and its TCRdb copy is limited to in-frame clones, with some not included. Counted here are tens of thousands of clones, around 85% occurring once; the ten biggest clones make up 5.1%. The sample was peripheral blood. All receptors come from a man older than 75 with acute or convalescent COVID-19. Both conserved end residues are part of each CDR3. The D gene is left open where the match is weak. Not every row has a clone size; where given, it reads once, few, many or a size class.

TRBJ1-2 | . | TRBV9 | TRBD1 | TGTGCCAGCAGCGTAGGGGACAGCCTCTACCCCGACTATGGCTACACCTTC | CASSVGDSLYPDYGYTF
TRBJ2-6 | . | TRBV5-1 | TRBD2 | TGCGCCAGCAGCTGGGCGGGGGGGTTATCTGGGGCCAACGTCCTGACTTTC | CASSWAGGLSGANVLTF
TRBJ2-1 | . | TRBV7-9 | TRBD2 | TGTGCCGTCGGGGGGGAGAACAATGAGCAGTTCTTC | CAVGGENNEQFF
TRBJ2-2 | . | TRBV5-1 | . | TGCGCCAGCAGCTTGGGGCTCGGGGAGCTGTTTTTT | CASSLGLGELFF
TRBJ1-1 | . | TRBV6-6 | . | TGTGCCAGCAGGAGGAACAGGGCTGGCACTGAAGCTTTCTTT | CASRRNRAGTEAFF
TRBJ1-3 | . | TRBV7-3 | TRBD1 | TGTGCCAGCAGCACCACCCCTCAGGGGGCAGGAAACACCATATATTTT | CASSTTPQGAGNTIYF
TRBJ1-4 | . | TRBV5-1 | TRBD1 | TGCGCCAGCAGCTCGACAGGGGGGAATGAAAAACTGTTTTTT | CASSSTGGNEKLFF
TRBJ2-2 | . | TRBV28 | . | TGTGCCATCACACTCGGGGCCGGGGAGCTGTTTTTT | CAITLGAGELFF
TRBJ2-2 | . | TRBV11-3 | . | TGTGCCAGCAGCCCAGGCGTGGGCACCGGGGAGCTGTTTTTT | CASSPGVGTGELFF
TRBJ2-3 | . | TRBV27 | TRBD2 | TGTGCCAGCTCTAGCGGGGTTATGGGCACAGATACGCAGTATTTT | CASSSGVMGTDTQYF
TRBJ2-5 | . | TRBV6-1 | . | TGTGCCAGCAGTGAAGTGGCCGGGGGGCCCCAAGAGACCCAGTACTTC | CASSEVAGGPQETQYF
TRBJ2-2 | . | TRBV10-2 | . | TGCGCCAGCACTCTCAGGGGCACCGGGGAGCTGTTTTTT | CASTLRGTGELFF
TRBJ1-2 | . | TRBV15 | . | TGTGCCACCAGTCACGACAGGAACTATGGCTACACCTTC | CATSHDRNYGYTF
TRBJ2-1 | . | TRBV7-2 | . | TGTGCCAGCACCCATGACACGACTAGTAAGTATGAGCAGTTCTTC | CASTHDTTSKYEQFF
TRBJ2-2 | . | TRBV24-1 | . | TGTGCCACCAGTGAAGTGGACAGCGTGAACACCGGGGAGCTGTTTTTT | CATSEVDSVNTGELFF
TRBJ1-4 | . | TRBV4-1 | . | TGCGCCAGCAGCCTCGCGGGAGGCGAAAAACTGTTTTTT | CASSLAGGEKLFF
TRBJ2-3 | . | TRBV18 | TRBD1 | TGTGCCAGCTCAGCGGGACAGGGTAGCACAGATACGCAGTATTTT | CASSAGQGSTDTQYF
TRBJ2-3 | . | TRBV29-1 | . | TGCAGCGTTGAAGAGGTAACGCGAGGTACGCAGTATTTT | CSVEEVTRGTQYF
TRBJ2-3 | . | TRBV28 | TRBD2 | TGTGCCAGCAGTGCGCCGGGACTAGCGAGCACAGATACGCAGTATTTT | CASSAPGLASTDTQYF
TRBJ2-2 | . | TRBV7-2 | TRBD1 | TGTGCCAGCAGCTTAGCGCCCTCTCGACAGGGGGCGAGGGTCGGGGAGCTGTTTTTT | CASSLAPSRQGARVGELFF
TRBJ2-1 | few | TRBV10-1 | . | TGCGCCCGAGCCCAGGGGTCCTACAATGAGCAGTTCTTC | CARAQGSYNEQFF
TRBJ2-7 | . | TRBV7-9 | . | TGTGCCAGCAGCTTCAGGGAATACGAGCAGTACTTC | CASSFREYEQYF
TRBJ1-3 | . | TRBV7-2 | TRBD1 | TGTGCCAGCAGCACCCAGACAGGGAAAAACACCATATATTTT | CASSTQTGKNTIYF
TRBJ1-2 | . | TRBV7-2 | . | TGTGCCAGCAGCTTAGCCACAGCCCTAACAAGGGGCTACACCTTC | CASSLATALTRGYTF
TRBJ2-7 | once | TRBV5-4 | . | TGTGCCAGCAGCATAACAGGGACCTACGAGCAGTACTTC | CASSITGTYEQYF